The rows below give T cell receptor beta chains drawn from one sample of a study of cytomegalovirus exposure and HLA in healthy donors. The method was immunoSEQ multiplex PCR; TCRdb's version includes in-frame clones alone and lacks a portion of them. Here the sample spans roughly 230,000 clones, 80% to 95% being singletons. The sample taken for sequencing was PBMCs. The receptors stem from a girl aged 2 to 9 in good health and CMV-seronegative. Each CDR3 is given with its conserved first and last residue. Each record gives: D gene, V gene, J gene, clone size, CDR3 DNA, CDR3 protein. The D gene is left open where the match is weak. Clone size is not always given. Where it is, it says once, few, many or a class for expanded clones.

D: NA; V: TRBV2; J: TRBJ2-1; size: NA; DNA: TGTGCCAGCAGAGACGTACAGGGATCCGAGTTCTTC; CDR3: CASRDVQGSEFF
D: TRBD1; V: TRBV18; J: TRBJ1-2; size: NA; DNA: TGTGCCAGCTCACCCACCATTTCCTCTGACAGGGTTAATGGCTACACCTTC; CDR3: CASSPTISSDRVNGYTF
D: NA; V: TRBV19; J: TRBJ1-1; size: NA; DNA: TGTGCCAGCTCAAATCAGGGGAATTTCTTTTGGAACACTGAAGCTTTCTTT; CDR3: CASSNQGNFFWNTEAFF
D: NA; V: TRBV9; J: TRBJ1-1; size: NA; DNA: TGTGCCAGCAGCCTCCTTAAAGGAGGGCGGAGCACTGAAGCTTTCTTT; CDR3: CASSLLKGGRSTEAFF
D: TRBD1; V: TRBV2; J: TRBJ1-2; size: NA; DNA: TGTGCCAGCAGGGGGACAGGGGGCGGCTACACCTTC; CDR3: CASRGTGGGYTF
D: TRBD2; V: TRBV9; J: TRBJ2-3; size: NA; DNA: TGTGCCAGCAGCGTAGCGGGGAGCGGGGGGCCCACAGATACGCAGTATTTT; CDR3: CASSVAGSGGPTDTQYF
D: TRBD2; V: TRBV6-7; J: TRBJ2-1; size: NA; DNA: TGTGCCAGCAGTTTGGCGGGAGATCTTCGCTACAATGAGCAGTTCTTC; CDR3: CASSLAGDLRYNEQFF
D: TRBD1; V: TRBV6-5; J: TRBJ1-2; size: NA; DNA: TGTGCCAGCAGTTCCTCGACAGGGGCGTCCGCCTACACCTTC; CDR3: CASSSSTGASAYTF
D: NA; V: TRBV19; J: TRBJ1-6; size: NA; DNA: TGTGCCAGTAGTGCCTCAGGCACCGATAATTCACCCCTCCACTTT; CDR3: CASSASGTDNSPLHF
D: NA; V: TRBV7-4; J: TRBJ2-7; size: NA; DNA: TGTGCCAGCAGCTTAGGGCGACTAGAACAATCCTACGAGCAGTACTTC; CDR3: CASSLGRLEQSYEQYF
D: NA; V: TRBV4-2; J: TRBJ2-1; size: NA; DNA: TGTGCCAGCAGCCCTCCTGCGGGGCCTGAGCAGTTCTTC; CDR3: CASSPPAGPEQFF
D: TRBD1; V: TRBV9; J: TRBJ1-6; size: NA; DNA: TGTGCCAGCAGCGTAGAGGGGACAGGGAATTCACCCCTCCACTTT; CDR3: CASSVEGTGNSPLHF
D: NA; V: TRBV11-3; J: TRBJ2-2; size: NA; DNA: TGTGCCAGCAGCCTGACAGCGAACACCGGGGAGCTGTTTTTT; CDR3: CASSLTANTGELFF
D: NA; V: TRBV9; J: TRBJ2-2; size: NA; DNA: TGTGCCAGCAGCGTCTCGGGGACTCATAACACCGGGGAGCTGTTTTTT; CDR3: CASSVSGTHNTGELFF
D: NA; V: TRBV2; J: TRBJ1-1; size: NA; DNA: TGTGCCAGCAAGGGGGGAGGGGGTCCGATGAACACTGAAGCTTTCTTT; CDR3: CASKGGGGPMNTEAFF
D: TRBD2; V: TRBV6-1; J: TRBJ2-7; size: NA; DNA: TGTGCCAGCAGTGAGACTAGCGGAGACTACGAGCAGTACTTC; CDR3: CASSETSGDYEQYF
D: NA; V: TRBV11-2; J: TRBJ2-7; size: NA; DNA: TGTGCCACACGATCGAGCTCCTACGAGCAGTACTTC; CDR3: CATRSSSYEQYF
D: TRBD2; V: TRBV6-5; J: TRBJ2-5; size: NA; DNA: TGTGCCAGCAGTTCCCCGGGACTAGCGGGAGTTGAGACCCAGTACTTC; CDR3: CASSSPGLAGVETQYF
D: TRBD1; V: TRBV7-9; J: TRBJ2-3; size: NA; DNA: TGTGCCAGCAGCCCGGTGCCCGACAGGGGTACGCAGTATTTT; CDR3: CASSPVPDRGTQYF
D: TRBD2; V: TRBV5-6; J: TRBJ2-7; size: NA; DNA: TGTGCCAGCAGCTCTGGACTAGCGGGAGTACAGTTC; CDR3: CASSSGLAGVQF
D: NA; V: TRBV7-2; J: TRBJ2-1; size: once; DNA: TGTGCCAGCAGCCCCGGGGGACAGTTTAATGAGCAGTTCTTC; CDR3: CASSPGGQFNEQFF
D: TRBD1; V: TRBV19; J: TRBJ2-3; size: once; DNA: TGTGCCACGACACGGACAGGCAGCACAGATACGCAGTATTTT; CDR3: CATTRTGSTDTQYF
D: NA; V: TRBV9; J: TRBJ2-7; size: NA; DNA: NA; CDR3: CASSVGQGASYEQCF
D: TRBD2; V: TRBV7-3; J: TRBJ2-1; size: NA; DNA: TGTGCCAGCAGCCAGATAGGGGCGGGGGGAAAGTTCTTC; CDR3: CASSQIGAGGKFF
D: NA; V: TRBV5-4; J: TRBJ1-1; size: NA; DNA: TGTGCCAGCAGCTTGAGAGAGGGTGCTGAAGCTTTCTTT; CDR3: CASSLREGAEAFF
D: NA; V: TRBV4-1; J: TRBJ1-4; size: NA; DNA: TGCGCCAGCAGCCATGTATTGTCAACTAATGAAAAACTGTTTTTT; CDR3: CASSHVLSTNEKLFF
D: TRBD1; V: TRBV11-2; J: TRBJ1-4; size: NA; DNA: TGTGCCAGCAGCTTAGGCCAGGGGGCTGGAGAAAAACTGTTTTTT; CDR3: CASSLGQGAGEKLFF
D: TRBD2; V: TRBV28; J: TRBJ2-1; size: NA; DNA: TGTGCCAGCAGACTCCTAGCGGGGGGCAACTACAATGAGCAGTTCTTC; CDR3: CASRLLAGGNYNEQFF
D: TRBD2; V: TRBV4-1; J: TRBJ2-1; size: NA; DNA: TGCGCCAGCAGCCAAGGGGGTGGGAGGGGATACAATGAGCAGTTCTTC; CDR3: CASSQGGGRGYNEQFF
D: NA; V: TRBV19; J: TRBJ1-4; size: NA; DNA: TGTGCCAGTAGTGTTGACCGGGCAACTAATGAAAAACTGTTTTTT; CDR3: CASSVDRATNEKLFF
D: NA; V: TRBV6-6; J: TRBJ2-2; size: NA; DNA: TGTGCCAGCAGTTACTGGGGGTTGGGAGGCACCGGGGAGCTGTTTTTT; CDR3: CASSYWGLGGTGELFF